These T cell receptor beta chains were read from a single sample in a study of blood T cell repertoires in COVID-19. Produced via immunoSEQ multiplex PCR; TCRdb's table is partial and in-frame only. The repertoire holds under 250,000 clones, with around nine tenths as singletons. The sequenced sample was peripheral blood. The receptors derive from a woman in her sixties with acute or convalescent COVID-19. CDR3s include the opening cysteine and the closing phenylalanine or tryptophan. The D gene is left open where the match is weak. Size tells how often a clone was seen (once, few, many) or the class of an expanded clone, and some rows leave it out.

d_gene	abundance	v_gene	j_gene	CDR3nt	CDR3aa
TRBD1	once	TRBV30	TRBJ1-1	TGTGCCTGGAGTGTAAGACAGGGGGTCACTGAAGCTTTCTTT	CAWSVRQGVTEAFF
NA	NA	TRBV3-1/TRBV3-2	TRBJ1-5	TGTGCCAGCAGCCAAGAAGCCGGGGTAGGACAGCCCCAGCATTTT	CASSQEAGVGQPQHF
NA	NA	TRBV5-1	TRBJ1-1	TGCGCCAGCAGCTTGGCCGCGGGTTCCACTGAAGCTTTCTTT	CASSLAAGSTEAFF
TRBD2	NA	TRBV4-2	TRBJ2-3	TGTGCCAGCAGCCAGCCCGGGGGGGCGGTCCCAGATACGCAGTATTTT	CASSQPGGAVPDTQYF
NA	few	TRBV5-1	TRBJ2-2	TGCGCCAGCAGAGGCAGCGTACCCTCGGGCACCGGGGAGCTGTTTTTT	CASRGSVPSGTGELFF
NA	NA	TRBV6-1	TRBJ2-5	TGTGCCAGCAGTGCGAGGAGAGAGACCCAGTACTTC	CASSARRETQYF
TRBD2	NA	TRBV7-3	TRBJ2-5	TGTGCCAGCAGCCCTATGGGGACTAGCGGGGTGGAGACCCAGTACTTC	CASSPMGTSGVETQYF
TRBD1	NA	TRBV5-1	TRBJ1-2	TGCGCCAGCAGACTAACAGGGGACGAAACGTCAATCTATGGCTACACCTTC	CASRLTGDETSIYGYTF
TRBD1	NA	TRBV6-2/TRBV6-3	TRBJ1-5	TGTGCCAGCAGCCGACAGGGAGGAAATCAGCCCCAGCATTTT	CASSRQGGNQPQHF
TRBD2	NA	TRBV9	TRBJ2-7	TGTGCCAGCAGCGTCTTGGCGGGAGCTGGGTACGAGCAGTACTTC	CASSVLAGAGYEQYF
TRBD1	once	TRBV5-6	TRBJ1-6	TGTGCCAGCAGCCTCGGACAGGGGACTTCACCCCTCCACTTT	CASSLGQGTSPLHF
NA	NA	TRBV7-6	TRBJ2-7	TGTGCCAGCAGCTTAGCCGGGAACGGAGCCTACGAGCAGTACTTC	CASSLAGNGAYEQYF
NA	NA	TRBV28	TRBJ2-5	TGTGCCAGCAGTCCAAACACGGGAGTGGCCCAGTACTTC	CASSPNTGVAQYF
NA	NA	TRBV11-3	TRBJ2-2	TGTGCCAGCAGCTTAGATTCGTGGGGCACCGCGAACACCGGGGAGCTGTTTTTT	CASSLDSWGTANTGELFF
TRBD1	once	TRBV28	TRBJ1-5	TGTGCCAGCAGCTCACCGGGACAGGGGGCGAGGCAGCCCCAGCATTTT	CASSSPGQGARQPQHF